Reported below is one T cell receptor beta chain. As yet, its antigen is unknown. This entry comes from a study of T cells after yellow fever vaccination. TCRdb fed the 5' RACE reads into MiXCR, producing one record per CDR3 protein. This table has approximately 300,000 distinct CDR3 sequences, around 11% appearing once. The germline V gene has CDR1 GTSNPN and CDR2 SVGIG (reference sequence). V shed 5 bases and J shed 7 bases, with 14 bases lying between them. The CDR3 has 13 amino acids. Study-level points and caveats: After the booster, approximately 96% of CD4 and around nine tenths of CD8 primary-response clones were re-detected. In FACS-sorted repertoires, abundant clonotypes from the bulk population could appear as contaminants.

The receptor's source is a man younger than 30 who received the YFV17D yellow fever vaccine. This material consisted of CD4+ T cells sorted from PBMCs, taken 45 days after the yellow fever booster vaccination. V gene TRBV30 combines with J gene TRBJ2-2; D remains ambiguous. The CDR3: CAWDLAALGELFF. The CDR3 DNA reads TGTGCCTGGGACCTGGCGGCCCTCGGGGAGCTGTTTTTT.